A single TCR beta chain is shown here with its context. The repertoire was sequenced with immunoSEQ multiplex PCR; TCRdb's copy has only in-frame clones and lacks some. The sample yields about 79,000 clones, 90% to 95% seen once. These data come from a study of technical replicates of blood from a few donors. The sequence was obtained from a human donor in good health. The material sequenced was T cells isolated from PBMCs.

The CDR3 reads CASSPGLAGGGRAQYF. The CDR3 nucleotides are TGCGCCAGCAGTCCCGGACTAGCGGGGGGGGGTCGAGCCCAGTACTTC. The J gene is TRBJ2-5, the V gene TRBV5-1, with 15 bases matching TRBD2. This CDR3 is built from 16 residues. Per germline, CDR1 SGHRS and CDR2 YFSETQ. The junction had 11 bases not matched to a gene; V was cut back by 5 bases and J by 9 bases.